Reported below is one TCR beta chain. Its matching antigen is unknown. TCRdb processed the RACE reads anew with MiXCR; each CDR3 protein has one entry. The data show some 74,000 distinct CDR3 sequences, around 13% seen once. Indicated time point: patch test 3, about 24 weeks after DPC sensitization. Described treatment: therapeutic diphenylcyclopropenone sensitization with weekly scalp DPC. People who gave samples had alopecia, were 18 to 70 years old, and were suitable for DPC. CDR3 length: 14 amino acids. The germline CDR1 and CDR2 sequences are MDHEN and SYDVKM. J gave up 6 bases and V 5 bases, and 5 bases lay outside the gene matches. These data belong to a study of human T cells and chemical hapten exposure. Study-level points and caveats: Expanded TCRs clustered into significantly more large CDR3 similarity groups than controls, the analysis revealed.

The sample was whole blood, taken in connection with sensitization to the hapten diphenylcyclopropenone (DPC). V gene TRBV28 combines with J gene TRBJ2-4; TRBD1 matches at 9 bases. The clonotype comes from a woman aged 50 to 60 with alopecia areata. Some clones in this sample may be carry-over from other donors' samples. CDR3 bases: TGTGCCAGCAGTCCCCTGGGACAGGGAAACATTCAGTACTTC. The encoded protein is CASSPLGQGNIQYF.